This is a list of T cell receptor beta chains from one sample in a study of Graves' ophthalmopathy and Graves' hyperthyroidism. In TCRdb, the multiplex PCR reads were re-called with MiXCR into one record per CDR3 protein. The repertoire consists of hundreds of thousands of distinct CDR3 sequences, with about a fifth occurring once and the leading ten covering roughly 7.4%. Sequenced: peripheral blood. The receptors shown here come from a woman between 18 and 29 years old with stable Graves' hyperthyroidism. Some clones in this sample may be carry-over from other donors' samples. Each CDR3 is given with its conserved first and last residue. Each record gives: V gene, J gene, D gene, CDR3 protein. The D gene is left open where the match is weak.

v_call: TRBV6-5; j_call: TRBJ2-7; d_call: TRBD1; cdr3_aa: CASRDSSYEQYF
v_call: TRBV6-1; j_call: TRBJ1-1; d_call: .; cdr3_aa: CASSFGTSNSEAFF
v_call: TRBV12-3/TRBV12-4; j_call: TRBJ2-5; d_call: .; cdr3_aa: CASSFSSTPETQYF
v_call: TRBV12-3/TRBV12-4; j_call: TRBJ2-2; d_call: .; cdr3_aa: CASSLGSSTGELFF
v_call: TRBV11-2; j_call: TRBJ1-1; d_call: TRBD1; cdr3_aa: CASSSYRGLGTEAFF
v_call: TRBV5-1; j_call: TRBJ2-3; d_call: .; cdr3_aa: CASSLWADLSTDTQYF
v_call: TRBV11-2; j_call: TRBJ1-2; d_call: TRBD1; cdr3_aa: CASSLVPLRTGAMYGYTF
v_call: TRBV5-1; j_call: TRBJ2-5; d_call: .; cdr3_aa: CASSSSGTQETQYF
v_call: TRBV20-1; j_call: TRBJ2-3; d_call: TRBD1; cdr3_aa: CSQDRDGDTQYF
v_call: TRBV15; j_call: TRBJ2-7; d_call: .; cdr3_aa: CATRTGFNSYEQYF
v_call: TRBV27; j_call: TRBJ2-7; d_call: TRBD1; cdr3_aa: CASTTGTGGYEQYF
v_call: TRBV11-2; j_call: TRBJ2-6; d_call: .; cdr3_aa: CASSKRAPGAGANVLTF
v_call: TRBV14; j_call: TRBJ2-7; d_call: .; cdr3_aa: CASSQPGLWEYEQYF
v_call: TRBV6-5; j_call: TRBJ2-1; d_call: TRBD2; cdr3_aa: CASTYASGLAGGAEQFF
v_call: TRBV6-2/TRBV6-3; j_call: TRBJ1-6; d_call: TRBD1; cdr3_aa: CASSYSKVSDRANSPLHF
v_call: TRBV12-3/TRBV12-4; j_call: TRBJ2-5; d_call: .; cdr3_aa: CASSRSQEETQYF
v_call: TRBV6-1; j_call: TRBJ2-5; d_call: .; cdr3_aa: CASSHRATPQETQYF
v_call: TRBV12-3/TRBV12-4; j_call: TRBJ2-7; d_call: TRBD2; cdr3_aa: CASSSRFLRGGPYEQYF
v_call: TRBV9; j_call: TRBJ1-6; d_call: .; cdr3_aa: CASSAGQLTSPLHF
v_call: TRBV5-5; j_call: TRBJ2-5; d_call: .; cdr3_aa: CASSLPGTTQETQYF
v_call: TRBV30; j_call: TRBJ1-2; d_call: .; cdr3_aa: CAWSVNEDRSGYTF
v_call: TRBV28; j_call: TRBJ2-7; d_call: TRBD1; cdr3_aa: CASSSLTGASGEQYF
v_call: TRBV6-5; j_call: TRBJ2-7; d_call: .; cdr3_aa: CASSLRNSYEQYF
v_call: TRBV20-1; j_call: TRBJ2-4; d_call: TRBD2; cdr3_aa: CSATTSGKNIKYF
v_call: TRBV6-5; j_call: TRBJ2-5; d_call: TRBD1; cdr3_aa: CASSYSPGTEIQETQYF
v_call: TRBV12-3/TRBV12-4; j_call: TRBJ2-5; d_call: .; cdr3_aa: CASSFRGEETQYF
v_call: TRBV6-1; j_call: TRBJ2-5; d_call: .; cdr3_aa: CATRAFLLQGETQYF
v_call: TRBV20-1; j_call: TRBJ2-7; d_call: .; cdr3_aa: CSARDPGSYEQYF
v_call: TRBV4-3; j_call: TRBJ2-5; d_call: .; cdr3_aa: CASSQEQAGWGETQYF
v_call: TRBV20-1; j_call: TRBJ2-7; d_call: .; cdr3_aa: CSAGTYEQYF
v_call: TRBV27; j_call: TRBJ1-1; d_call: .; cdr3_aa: CASSLIPGSRNTEAFF
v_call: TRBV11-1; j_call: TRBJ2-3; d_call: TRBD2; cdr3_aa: CASSLWRGGITDTQYF
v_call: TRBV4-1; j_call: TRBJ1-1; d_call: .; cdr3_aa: CASSQDSRKPWMPEAFF
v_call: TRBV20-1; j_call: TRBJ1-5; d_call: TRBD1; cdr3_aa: CSARDADRGGDQPQHF
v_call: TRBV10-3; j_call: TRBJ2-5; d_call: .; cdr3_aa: CAISAGAEETQYF
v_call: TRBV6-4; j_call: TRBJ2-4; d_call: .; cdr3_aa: CASSEAGHRNIQYF
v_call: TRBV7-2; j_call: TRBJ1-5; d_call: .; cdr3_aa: CASSLFRDNQPQHF
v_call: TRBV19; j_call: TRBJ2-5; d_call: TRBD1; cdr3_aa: CASSIGTGGLETQYF
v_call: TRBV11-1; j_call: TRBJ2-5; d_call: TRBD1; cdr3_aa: CASSYKRPGQGMRETQYF
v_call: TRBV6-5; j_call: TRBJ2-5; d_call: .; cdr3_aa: CASSYSVGEETQYF
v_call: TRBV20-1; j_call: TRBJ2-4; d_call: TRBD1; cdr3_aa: CSASMTGGMVAKNIQYF
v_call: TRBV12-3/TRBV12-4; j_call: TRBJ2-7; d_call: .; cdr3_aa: CASSRGQLSSYEQYF
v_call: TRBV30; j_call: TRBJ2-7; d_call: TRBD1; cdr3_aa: CAWNGHRGTYEQYF
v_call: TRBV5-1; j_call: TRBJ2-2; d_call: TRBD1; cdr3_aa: CASRPRGLDTGELFF
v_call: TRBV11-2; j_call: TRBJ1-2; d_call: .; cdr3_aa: CASSLAPRPDYGYTF
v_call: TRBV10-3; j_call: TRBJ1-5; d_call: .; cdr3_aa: CAISDNGEPQHF
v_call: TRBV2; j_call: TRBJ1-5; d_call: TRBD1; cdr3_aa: CASSDEQGEPQHF
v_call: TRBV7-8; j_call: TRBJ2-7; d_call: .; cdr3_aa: CASSLEGDTSYEQYF
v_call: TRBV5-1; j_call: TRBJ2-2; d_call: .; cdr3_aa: CASSLASNTGELFF
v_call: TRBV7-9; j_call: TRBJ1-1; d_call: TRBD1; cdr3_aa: CASSVAGGAFF
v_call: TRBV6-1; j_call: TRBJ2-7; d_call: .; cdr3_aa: CASSGATGTYYEQYF
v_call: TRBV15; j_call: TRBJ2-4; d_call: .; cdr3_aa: CATSRPPRDIKYF
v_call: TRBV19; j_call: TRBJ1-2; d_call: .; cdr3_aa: CASTDDWGGYTF
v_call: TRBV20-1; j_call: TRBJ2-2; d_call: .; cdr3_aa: CSAGGGQETFAGELFF